This T cell receptor beta chain was identified in a study of blood T cell repertoires in COVID-19. Turning to the study itself: Acute and convalescent COVID-19 specimens originated in the United States, Italy and Spain. PBMCs, B-cell-depleted T cells, or T cells provided the cDNA or gDNA that made up the material.

The CDR3 is made up of 15 amino acids. Germline V CDR1 and CDR2: ENHRY, SYGVKD. With V trimmed by 0 bases and J by 5 bases, 3 bases remained unmatched. As originally analysed: For nucleated cells, counts were estimated from reference gene primer amplification. Sequencing was performed with immunoSEQ multiplex PCR; in TCRdb, only in-frame clones are kept and a portion is missing. V, J and clone size are taken as reported in that table, and D and trimming were inferred from the DNA itself. Of about 120,000 clones listed, about 84% are singletons. Sequencing was performed on peripheral blood. The chain has TRBV10-3 and TRBJ1-4; 7 bases fit TRBD1. This clonotype was sampled from a man in his sixties with acute or convalescent COVID-19. DNA for the CDR3: TGTGCCATCAGTGAGTCGAGGGGGCCGAATGAAAAACTGTTTTTT. It yields the protein CAISESRGPNEKLFF.